The rows below give T cell receptor beta chains drawn from one sample of a study of cytomegalovirus exposure and HLA in healthy donors. Generated by immunoSEQ multiplex PCR, the TCRdb table keeps only in-frame clones and is missing some. This sample carries under 150,000 clones, about 73% of them seen once, and the ten largest clones take approximately 6%. The sequencing input was PBMCs. The receptors stem from a woman aged 40 to 55 in good health and CMV-seronegative. CDR3s include the opening cysteine and the closing phenylalanine or tryptophan. The D gene is left open where the match is weak. Not all rows give a size; the values are once, few, many and, for expanded clones, a class.

D: TRBD2
V: TRBV9
J: TRBJ2-7
size: NA
CDR3: CASSRGLAGGYEQYF
DNA: TGTGCCAGCAGCCGTGGACTAGCGGGAGGATACGAGCAGTACTTC

D: NA
V: TRBV5-5
J: TRBJ1-5
size: NA
CDR3: CASSGVSGSNQPQHF
DNA: TGTGCCAGCAGCGGGGTTTCGGGATCCAATCAGCCCCAGCATTTT

D: TRBD1
V: TRBV6-1
J: TRBJ1-1
size: once
CDR3: CASSLDRAHGTEAFF
DNA: TGTGCCAGCAGCCTAGACAGGGCACACGGCACTGAAGCTTTCTTT

D: NA
V: TRBV6-5
J: TRBJ2-7
size: NA
CDR3: CASSDVLESDEQYF
DNA: TGTGCCAGCAGCGATGTACTAGAATCGGACGAGCAGTACTTC

D: TRBD1
V: TRBV27
J: TRBJ2-1
size: NA
CDR3: CASSLRWEGQGPYNEQFF
DNA: TGTGCCAGCAGTTTACGCTGGGAGGGACAGGGCCCTTACAATGAGCAGTTCTTC

D: TRBD1
V: TRBV6-5
J: TRBJ1-1
size: NA
CDR3: CASRNSDRLNTEAFF
DNA: TGTGCCAGCAGGAATTCGGACAGGCTGAACACTGAAGCTTTCTTT

D: NA
V: TRBV28
J: TRBJ1-4
size: NA
CDR3: CASNHLQGSNEKLFF
DNA: TGTGCTAGCAACCACCTACAGGGAAGTAATGAAAAACTGTTTTTT

D: TRBD1
V: TRBV28
J: TRBJ1-2
size: NA
CDR3: CASRNYRGNYGYTF
DNA: TGTGCCAGCAGGAACTACAGGGGGAACTATGGCTACACCTTC

D: TRBD1
V: TRBV7-8
J: TRBJ1-2
size: NA
CDR3: CASSLALTGGFLPDCGYTF
DNA: TGTGCCAGCAGCTTAGCCCTGACAGGGGGGTTCCTTCCTGACTGTGGCTACACCTTC

D: TRBD2
V: TRBV11-1
J: TRBJ2-7
size: NA
CDR3: CASSLAGLANEQYF
DNA: TGTGCCAGCAGCTTAGCGGGACTAGCGAACGAGCAGTACTTC

D: TRBD2
V: TRBV9
J: TRBJ2-1
size: NA
CDR3: CASSVELAGIGEQFF
DNA: TGTGCCAGCAGCGTAGAGCTAGCGGGAATTGGTGAGCAGTTCTTC

D: NA
V: TRBV4-3
J: TRBJ1-1
size: NA
CDR3: CASSPQGTGTEAFF
DNA: TGCGCCAGCAGCCCCCAGGGTACGGGCACTGAAGCTTTCTTT

D: NA
V: TRBV5-6
J: TRBJ2-7
size: NA
CDR3: CASSGWTLSYEQYF
DNA: TGTGCCAGCAGCGGATGGACACTCTCCTACGAGCAGTACTTC

D: NA
V: TRBV2
J: TRBJ2-7
size: NA
CDR3: CASSADNYEQYF
DNA: TGTGCCAGCAGTGCGGACAACTACGAGCAGTACTTC

D: TRBD2
V: TRBV7-3
J: TRBJ2-1
size: NA
CDR3: CASSLGGSPYNEQFF
DNA: TGTGCCAGCAGCTTGGGCGGGAGCCCCTACAATGAGCAGTTCTTC

D: TRBD2
V: TRBV7-2
J: TRBJ2-7
size: NA
CDR3: CASREGGRSYEQYF
DNA: TGTGCCAGCAGGGAGGGAGGGCGGTCCTACGAGCAGTACTTC

D: NA
V: TRBV6-1
J: TRBJ1-3
size: NA
CDR3: CASSFTESSGNTIYF
DNA: TGTGCCAGCAGTTTTACAGAAAGCTCTGGAAACACCATATATTTT

D: TRBD1
V: TRBV9
J: TRBJ1-1
size: NA
CDR3: CASSVSTGGRTFF
DNA: TGTGCCAGCAGCGTGTCGACAGGGGGTAGGACTTTCTTT

D: TRBD1
V: TRBV2
J: TRBJ1-5
size: NA
CDR3: CASSDWTGSQPQHF
DNA: TGTGCCAGCAGTGATTGGACAGGAAGTCAGCCCCAGCATTTT

D: NA
V: TRBV19
J: TRBJ1-2
size: NA
CDR3: CASSIDQQADGYTF
DNA: TGTGCCAGTAGTATAGATCAACAGGCGGATGGCTACACCTTC

D: NA
V: TRBV2
J: TRBJ2-5
size: NA
CDR3: CASSGSGYQETQYF
DNA: TGTGCCAGCAGTGGGAGCGGGTACCAAGAGACCCAGTACTTC

D: TRBD1
V: TRBV7-2
J: TRBJ1-2
size: NA
CDR3: CASSSGPGQGAQGYTF
DNA: TGTGCCAGCAGCTCGGGCCCCGGACAGGGGGCTCAGGGCTACACCTTC

D: TRBD2
V: TRBV6-6
J: TRBJ2-1
size: NA
CDR3: CASSYPGRGSYNEQFF
DNA: TGTGCCAGCAGTTATCCCGGGCGGGGGTCCTACAATGAGCAGTTCTTC

D: TRBD2
V: TRBV5-6
J: TRBJ2-1
size: NA
CDR3: CASSLGAGVGGNEQFF
DNA: TGTGCCAGCAGCTTGGGAGCGGGAGTTGGCGGCAATGAGCAGTTCTTC

D: TRBD2
V: TRBV7-9
J: TRBJ2-4
size: NA
CDR3: CASSLDSGRKNIQYF
DNA: TGTGCCAGCAGCCTAGATAGCGGGAGAAAAAACATTCAGTACTTC

D: NA
V: TRBV7-6
J: TRBJ2-7
size: NA
CDR3: CASSFRSGQANYEQYF
DNA: TGTGCCAGCAGCTTCAGGAGCGGGCAAGCTAACTACGAGCAGTACTTC

D: TRBD1
V: TRBV5-6
J: TRBJ1-6
size: NA
CDR3: CASWDRRNSPLHF
DNA: TGTGCCAGCTGGGACAGGAGGAATTCACCCCTCCACTTT

D: TRBD2
V: TRBV5-1
J: TRBJ2-1
size: once
CDR3: CASSLAPLAGDEQFF
DNA: TGCGCCAGCAGCTTGGCTCCATTAGCGGGAGATGAGCAGTTCTTC

D: NA
V: TRBV28
J: TRBJ2-2
size: NA
CDR3: CASITGLNTGELFF
DNA: TGTGCCAGCATAACAGGTCTAAACACCGGGGAGCTGTTTTTT

D: TRBD2
V: TRBV27
J: TRBJ2-1
size: NA
CDR3: CASSFPGRRNEQFF
DNA: TGTGCCAGCAGTTTTCCCGGGAGGAGGAATGAGCAGTTCTTC

D: NA
V: TRBV10-2
J: TRBJ1-2
size: NA
CDR3: CASNRTENNYGYTF
DNA: TGCGCCAGCAACCGTACAGAAAATAACTATGGCTACACCTTC

D: TRBD2
V: TRBV4-1
J: TRBJ2-3
size: NA
CDR3: CASSQVSGRTDTQYF
DNA: TGCGCCAGCAGCCAAGTAAGCGGGAGGACAGATACGCAGTATTTT

D: NA
V: TRBV10-3
J: TRBJ1-4
size: NA
CDR3: CAAGMKGEKLFF
DNA: TGTGCCGCAGGAATGAAAGGTGAAAAACTGTTTTTT

D: NA
V: TRBV7-9
J: TRBJ2-3
size: NA
CDR3: CSSSPPGFDTQYF
DNA: TGTTCCAGCAGCCCGCCAGGGTTCGATACGCAGTATTTT

D: TRBD1
V: TRBV29-1
J: TRBJ1-2
size: NA
CDR3: CSVASASGQGRYGYTF
DNA: TGCAGCGTTGCGTCAGCCTCCGGACAGGGGCGCTATGGCTACACCTTC

D: TRBD2
V: TRBV28
J: TRBJ2-2
size: few
CDR3: CASRRTAGVNTGELFF
DNA: TGTGCCAGCAGGCGGACAGCGGGAGTGAACACCGGGGAGCTGTTTTTT

D: NA
V: TRBV2
J: TRBJ2-3
size: NA
CDR3: CASSPGGSDTQYF
DNA: TGTGCCAGCTCCCCGGGGGGCTCAGATACGCAGTATTTT

D: NA
V: TRBV28
J: TRBJ1-4
size: NA
CDR3: CASTGFEKLFF
DNA: TGTGCCAGTACCGGGTTCGAAAAACTGTTTTTT

D: TRBD1
V: TRBV6-5
J: TRBJ1-2
size: NA
CDR3: CASSARTGNGYTF
DNA: TGTGCCAGCAGTGCTCGGACAGGGAACGGCTACACCTTC

D: NA
V: TRBV9
J: TRBJ2-7
size: NA
CDR3: CASSVGGTENYEQYF
DNA: TGTGCCAGCAGCGTAGGGGGCACGGAAAACTACGAGCAGTACTTC